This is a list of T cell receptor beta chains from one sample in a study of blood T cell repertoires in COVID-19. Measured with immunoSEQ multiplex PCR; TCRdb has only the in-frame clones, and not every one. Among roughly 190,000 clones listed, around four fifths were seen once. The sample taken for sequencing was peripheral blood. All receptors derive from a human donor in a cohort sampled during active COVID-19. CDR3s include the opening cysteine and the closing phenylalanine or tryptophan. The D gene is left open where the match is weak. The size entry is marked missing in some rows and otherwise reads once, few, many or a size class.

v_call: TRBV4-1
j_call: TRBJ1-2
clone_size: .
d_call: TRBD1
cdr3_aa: CASSQVGDSLRYTF
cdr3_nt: TGCGCCAGCAGCCAAGTGGGGGACAGCCTGCGGTACACCTTC

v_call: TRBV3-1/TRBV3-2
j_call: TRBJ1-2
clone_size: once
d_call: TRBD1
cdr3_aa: CASSQTAGTDLYGYTF
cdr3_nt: TGTGCCAGCAGCCAAACCGCCGGGACAGACCTATATGGCTACACCTTC

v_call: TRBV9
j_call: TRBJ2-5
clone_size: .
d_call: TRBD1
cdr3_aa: CASSVGQGARETQYF
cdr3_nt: TGTGCCAGCAGCGTCGGACAGGGGGCTAGAGAGACCCAGTACTTC

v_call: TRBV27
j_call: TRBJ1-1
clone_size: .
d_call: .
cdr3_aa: CASSLGRNTEAFF
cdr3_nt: TGTGCCAGCAGTTTAGGGAGAAACACTGAAGCTTTCTTT

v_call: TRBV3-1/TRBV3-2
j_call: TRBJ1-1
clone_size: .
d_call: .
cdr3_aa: CASSQENREAFF
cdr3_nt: TGTGCCAGCAGCCAAGAAAACAGGGAAGCTTTCTTT

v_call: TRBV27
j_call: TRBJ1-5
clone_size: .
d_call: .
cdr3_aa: CASRAWGEGNQPQHF
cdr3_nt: TGTGCCAGCCGAGCATGGGGGGAGGGCAATCAGCCCCAGCATTTT

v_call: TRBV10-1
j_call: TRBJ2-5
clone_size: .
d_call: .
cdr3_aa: CASSESGESQETQYF
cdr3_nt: TGCGCCAGCAGTGAGTCCGGAGAAAGCCAAGAGACCCAGTACTTC

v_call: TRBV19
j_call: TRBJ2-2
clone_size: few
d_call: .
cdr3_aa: CASSITRITGELFF
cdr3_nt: TGTGCCAGTAGTATTACCAGAATCACCGGGGAGCTGTTTTTT

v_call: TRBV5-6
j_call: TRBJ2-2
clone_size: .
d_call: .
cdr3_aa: CASSADLSGELFF
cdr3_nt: TGTGCCAGCAGCGCCGACTTGTCCGGGGAGCTGTTTTTT

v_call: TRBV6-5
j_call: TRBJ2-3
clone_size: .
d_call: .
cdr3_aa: CASSYSPADTQYF
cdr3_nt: TGTGCCAGCAGTTACTCCCCCGCAGATACGCAGTATTTT

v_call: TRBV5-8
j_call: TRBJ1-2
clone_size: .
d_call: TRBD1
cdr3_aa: CASSSGDRGLEGYTF
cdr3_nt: TGTGCCAGCAGCTCGGGGGACAGGGGTCTTGAAGGCTACACCTTC

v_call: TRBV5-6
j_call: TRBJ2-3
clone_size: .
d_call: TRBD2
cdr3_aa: CASSLAAGGDTQYF
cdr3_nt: TGTGCCAGCAGCTTGGCAGCGGGAGGGGATACGCAGTATTTT